The 2 T cell receptor beta chains below all came from one sample that was sequenced in a study of response to subunit inactivated influenza vaccine. TCRdb redid the calling of the RT-PCR reads with MiXCR, one entry per CDR3 protein. There are 400,000 to 650,000 distinct CDR3 sequences in the sample; about 7.2% occur only once, and about 12% lies in the top ten. The sample here was PBMCs from blood, taken roughly 24 months after vaccination. These receptor sequences come from a man aged 45 to 70 who received an inactivated influenza vaccine.

This clonotype was observed at least ten times. This sequence joins TRBV5-1 and TRBJ2-7, with 8 bases fitting TRBD1. The CDR3 consists of 14 residues. In germline, CDR1 is SGHRS, CDR2 YFSETQ. The trim removed 4 bases at V and 6 bases at J, leaving 9 bases unmatched. CDR3 nucleotide sequence: TGCGCCAGCAGCGACCCCGACAGGGGACGCGAGCAGTACTTC. It codes for CASSDPDRGREQYF.

This clonotype was seen only a few times. This could be a read error, since a much larger clone is one nucleotide away. The gene calls are TRBV28 and TRBJ2-7; 11 bases line up with TRBD2. The CDR3 contains 15 residues. Germline trimming cut 8 bases from V and 2 bases from J; bases unmatched to any gene: 8. Per the germline V gene, CDR1 is MDHEN and CDR2 is SYDVKM. This CDR3 reads CASGKRLAGPYEQYF. CDR3 in DNA: TGTGCCAGCGGAAAACGACTAGCGGGGCCCTACGAGCAGTACTTC.